Following are 16 T cell receptor beta chains from one sample sequenced in a study of radiation and T cells in renal cell carcinoma. This sample's time point: blood 4 weeks post-SBRT, at nephrectomy. The sample's treatment: 15 Gy SBRT to primary tumor, nephrectomy 4 weeks later. The method was immunoSEQ multiplex PCR; TCRdb's version includes in-frame clones alone and lacks a portion of them. The table lists approximately 83,000 clones, roughly 80% of them singletons. Material: blood, obtained from a patient whose treatment included radiotherapy and nephrectomy. The receptors stem from a middle-aged man with renal cell carcinoma.

V gene TRBV7-9 combines with J gene TRBJ2-7; the D gene is possibly TRBD1 (5 bases). V lost 3 bases, J lost 1 base, and 10 bases lay in between. Germline loops: CDR1 SEHNR, CDR2 FQNEAQ (reference sequence). This CDR3 spans 14 amino acids. The CDR3: CASSFFDRSYEQYF. Here the CDR3 DNA reads TGTGCCAGCAGCTTTTTTGACAGATCCTACGAGCAGTACTTC.

The chain recombines TRBV14 with TRBJ2-5, with 7 nucleotides matching TRBD1. The CDR3 totals 13 residues. CDR1 is SGHDN and CDR2 is FVKESK in the germline V gene. V was clipped by 6 bases and J by 4 bases; unmatched bases: 5. CDR3 amino acids: CASSLGQRETQYF. The DNA of the CDR3 is TGTGCCAGCAGTCTGGGACAGAGAGAGACCCAGTACTTC.

The chain uses TRBV21-1 and TRBJ2-3; the D call in the table, TRBD1, was not verified against the DNA. TRBV21-1 is shown as a pseudogene. The CDR3 extends over 13 amino acids. CDR3 DNA: TGTGCCGGCCTGGCTCCACCTCTTGATACGCAGTATTTT. This encodes CAGLAPPLDTQYF.

The chain has TRBV7-9 and TRBJ1-4; D ambiguous. V was trimmed by 1 base and J by 0 bases, leaving 6 bases between them. Germline V gene data show CDR1 as SEHNR and CDR2 as FQNEAQ (reference sequence). CDR3 length: 15 residues. The CDR3 nucleotides read TGTGCCAGCAGCTTAGTGCAGACAACTAATGAAAAACTGTTTTTT. Its translation: CASSLVQTTNEKLFF.

In regard to this clone: At one of its ends the junction is not consistent with the germline gene, which may arise from a read error. The chain recombines TRBV6-5 with TRBJ2-1; 11 bases are shared with TRBD1. CDR1 is MNHEY and CDR2 is SVGAGI in the germline V gene. The CDR3 contains 12 residues. The CDR3 coding sequence is TGTGCCAGCAGCCCCGGGACAGGGGGAACGATCTTC. Translated: CASSPGTGGTIF.

V usage is TRBV18 and J usage is TRBJ2-5, with D possibly matching TRBD1 (5 bases). The V and J ends lost 2 bases and 5 bases respectively, with 9 bases between them. The CDR3 contains 13 residues. CDR1 KGHSH and CDR2 LQKENI come from the germline V gene. CDR3 sequence reads: CASSPGQGETQYF. In nucleotides, the CDR3 is TGTGCCAGCTCACCAGGACAAGGGGAGACCCAGTACTTC. The full variable domain, its missing parts supplied by reference TRBV18 and TRBJ2-5, is NAGVMQNPRHLVRRRGQEARLRCSPMKGHSHVYWYRQLPEEGLKFMVYLQKENIIDESGMPKERFSAEFPKEGPSILRIQQVVRGDSAAYFCASSPGQGETQYFGPGTRLLVL.

The CDR3, as DNA: TGTGCCTGGGTTAGCGGGGAGGCCCGGAATGAGCAGTTCTTC. Encoded protein: CAWVSGEARNEQFF. J is TRBJ2-1 and V is TRBV30; 8 nucleotides line up with TRBD2. The CDR3 spans 14 residues. CDR1 and CDR2 from the germline V gene are GTSNPN and SVGIG (reference sequence). Trimming cost V 5 bases and J 7 bases; bases outside gene matches: 10.

This clone was seen only a few times. This chain links TRBV7-3 with TRBJ1-2; weak D call: TRBD1 (5 bases). Germline values: CDR1 SGHTA, CDR2 FQGTGA. Deletions cut 4 bases from V and 4 bases from J, with 16 bases between. There are 15 residues in the CDR3. The CDR3 region is CASSSLKRGVYGYTF. The DNA of the CDR3 is TGTGCCAGCAGCTCCCTTAAGAGGGGTGTCTATGGCTACACCTTC.

The V call is TRBV7-8, the J call TRBJ2-5; 7 nucleotides agree with TRBD1. The V and J ends lost 5 bases and 2 bases, in that order; junction bases with no gene match: 17. The germline gives CDR1 SGHVS, CDR2 FQNEAQ. CDR3 length equals 18 residues. The CDR3 loop reads CASSLRLPGQPIQETQYF. CDR3 bases: TGTGCCAGCAGCCTACGGTTACCGGGACAGCCTATACAAGAGACCCAGTACTTC.

The V and J genes are TRBV7-9 and TRBJ2-3; D may correspond to TRBD1 or TRBD2 (7 bases each). Germline V gene sequence: CDR1 SEHNR, CDR2 FQNEAQ (reference sequence). The CDR3 consists of 18 residues. Trimming stripped 4 bases from V and 0 bases from J, with 20 bases between. The CDR3 sequence: CASSSGGSGSSSTDTQYF. The CDR3 bases are TGTGCCAGCAGCTCAGGGGGTAGCGGGTCCTCTAGCACAGATACGCAGTATTTT. Based on the CDR3 plus reference TRBV7-9 and TRBJ2-3, the full variable domain is DTGVSQNPRHKITKRGQNVTFRCDPISEHNRLYWYRQTLGQGPEFLTYFQNEAQLEKSRLLSDRFSAERPKGSFSTLEIQRTEQGDSAMYLCASSSGGSGSSSTDTQYFGPGTRLTVL.

V usage is TRBV9 and J usage is TRBJ2-2; D call uncertain. The CDR3 is made up of 15 amino acids. The V end was cut by 0 bases, the J end by 8 bases, with 14 bases between. Per the germline V gene, CDR1 is SGDLS and CDR2 is YYNGEE. The DNA for the CDR3 is TGTGCCAGCAGCGTAGCTGGCGCGGCGGCGGGGGAGCTGTTTTTT. Translating it yields CASSVAGAAAGELFF.

V and J are TRBV9 and TRBJ1-2; 8 bases agree with TRBD1. There are 15 residues in the CDR3. Germline V gene data show CDR1 as SGDLS and CDR2 as YYNGEE. J lost 4 bases, V lost 0 bases, and 5 bases had no gene match. The CDR3 is CASSVAGQGFYGYTF. Written as DNA, the CDR3 is TGTGCCAGCAGCGTAGCAGGACAGGGATTCTATGGCTACACCTTC.

The chain combines TRBV7-6 with TRBJ1-3; D possibly corresponds to TRBD1 (6 bases). Germline CDR1 reads SGHVS; CDR2 reads FNYEAQ. The length of the CDR3 is 13 residues. V was cut by 4 bases and J by 3 bases, with 7 bases left in between. The CDR3 DNA reads TGTGCCAGCAGCTCGGACAGTGGAAACACCATATATTTT. This sequence encodes CASSSDSGNTIYF.

Written as DNA, the CDR3 is TGTGCCAGCAGTTTTCTCTCTGGCACAGATACGCAGTATTTT. As protein: CASSFLSGTDTQYF. The rearrangement joins TRBV28 to TRBJ2-3; D unclear. CDR1 MDHEN and CDR2 SYDVKM come from the germline V gene. With 3 bases removed from V and 1 base from J, the gap between germline ends came to 8 bases. The CDR3 is 14 amino acids.

This chain uses TRBV2 with TRBJ1-4; 7 bases map to TRBD1. Germline assignment: CDR1 SNHLY and CDR2 FYNNEI. The CDR3 has 13 amino acids. Trimming removed 6 bases from V and 7 bases from J; junction bases left unmatched: 5. CDR3: CASRTGDAEKLFF. The DNA of the CDR3 is TGTGCCAGCAGAACAGGGGACGCTGAAAAACTGTTTTTT. Variable domain in full (rest from reference TRBV2 and TRBJ1-4): EPEVTQTPSHQVTQMGQEVILRCVPISNHLYFYWYRQILGQKVEFLVSFYNNEISEKSEIFDDQFSVERPDGSNFTLKIRSTKLEDSAMYFCASRTGDAEKLFFGSGTQLSVL.

This clone was detected only a few times. CDR3 amino acids: CASSHGTGGTDTQYF. The CDR3 region has the DNA TGTGCCAGCAGCCATGGGACGGGAGGCACAGATACGCAGTATTTT. The rearrangement uses TRBV4-2 and TRBJ2-3; a possible D gene is TRBD2 (6 bases). CDR1 and CDR2 (germline): LGHNA, YNFKEQ. The CDR3 spans 15 residues. The V end was cut by 3 bases, the J end by 1 base, with 11 bases between.